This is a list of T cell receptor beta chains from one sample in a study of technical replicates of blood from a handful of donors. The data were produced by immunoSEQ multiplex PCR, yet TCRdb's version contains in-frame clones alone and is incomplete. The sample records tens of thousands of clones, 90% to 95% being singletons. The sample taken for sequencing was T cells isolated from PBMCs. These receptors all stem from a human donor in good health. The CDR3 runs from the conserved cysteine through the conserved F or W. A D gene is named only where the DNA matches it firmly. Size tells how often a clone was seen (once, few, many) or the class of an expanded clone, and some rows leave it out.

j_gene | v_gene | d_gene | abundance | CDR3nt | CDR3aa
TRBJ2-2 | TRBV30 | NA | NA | TGTGCCTGCTACGTCACCGGGGAGCTGTTTTTT | CACYVTGELFF
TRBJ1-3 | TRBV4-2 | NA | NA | TGTGCCAGCAGCCAAGCTCACCAGACTCTCTACTCTGGAAACACCATATATTTT | CASSQAHQTLYSGNTIYF
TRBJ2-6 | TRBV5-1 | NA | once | TGCGCCAGCAGCTTGGAAGCCCTCTCTGGGGCCAACGTCCTGACTTTC | CASSLEALSGANVLTF
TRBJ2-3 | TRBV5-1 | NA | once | TGCGCCAGCAGCTTAGGGGTAGTTGTAGATACGCAGTATTTT | CASSLGVVVDTQYF
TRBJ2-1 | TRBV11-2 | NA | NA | TGTGCCAGCAGCTTGTGGGCGTCCAATAATGAGCAGTTCTTC | CASSLWASNNEQFF
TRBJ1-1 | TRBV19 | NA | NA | TGTGCCAGTAGCCCCTTCGGTCCAGGTGGGACTGAAGCTTTCTTT | CASSPFGPGGTEAFF
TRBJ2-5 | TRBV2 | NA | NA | TGTGCCAGCAATCGGGGAGGCCTGGAAGAGACCCAGTACTTC | CASNRGGLEETQYF
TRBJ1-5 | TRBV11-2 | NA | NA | TGTGCCAGCAGCTCGATCCGCAGGGAAAATCAGCCCCAGCATTTT | CASSSIRRENQPQHF
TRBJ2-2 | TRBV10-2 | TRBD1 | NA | TGCGCCAGCATACCGACAGGGCTGAACACCGGGGAGCTGTTTTTT | CASIPTGLNTGELFF
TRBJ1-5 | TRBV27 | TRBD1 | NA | TGTGCCAGCAGTCGAGACAGGGGCAATCAGCCCCAGCATTTT | CASSRDRGNQPQHF
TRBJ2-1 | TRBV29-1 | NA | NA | TGCAGCGTTTTCAGGACGGGATACAATGAGCAGTTCTTC | CSVFRTGYNEQFF
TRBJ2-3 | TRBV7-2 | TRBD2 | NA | TGTGCCAGCAGCCCAGGACTAGCAGATACGCAGTATTTT | CASSPGLADTQYF
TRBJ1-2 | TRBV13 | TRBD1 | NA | TGTGCCAGCACCGAATCGGGACAGGAGTTCCCGAACTATGGCTACACCTTC | CASTESGQEFPNYGYTF
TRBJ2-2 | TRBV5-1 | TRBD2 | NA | TGCGCCAGCAGCTTGGGGCTAGCGGGAGCTAGCGGGGAGCTGTTTTTT | CASSLGLAGASGELFF
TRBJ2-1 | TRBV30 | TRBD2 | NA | TGTGCCTGTAGGCGCGCTAGCGGAACCTACAATGAGCAGTTCTTC | CACRRASGTYNEQFF
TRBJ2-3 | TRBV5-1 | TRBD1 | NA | TGCGCCAGCAGCCCACAGGGGGTTGAGGGAGATACGCAGTATTTT | CASSPQGVEGDTQYF
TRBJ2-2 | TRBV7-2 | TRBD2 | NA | TGTGCCAGCAGCTTTGGAGGCACTAGCGGGAGGCTCGGGGAGCTGTTTTTT | CASSFGGTSGRLGELFF
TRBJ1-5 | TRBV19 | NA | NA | TGTGCCAGTAGTATAGATTTTAGAGAACTTCAGCCCCAGCATTTT | CASSIDFRELQPQHF
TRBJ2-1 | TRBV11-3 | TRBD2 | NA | TGTGCCAGCAGCTCAACCGGGACTAGTTATCACAATGAGCAGTTCTTC | CASSSTGTSYHNEQFF
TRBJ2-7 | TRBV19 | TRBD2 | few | TGTGCCAGTAGTACGCTAGCGGGAGTCGAGCAGTACTTC | CASSTLAGVEQYF
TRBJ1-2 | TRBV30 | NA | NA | TGTGCCTGGAGTCCGGGGGGCGGCTACACCTTC | CAWSPGGGYTF
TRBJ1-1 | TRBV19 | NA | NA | TGTGCCAGTAAGTGGCAGGGGAGTTATAGGGCTTTCTTT | CASKWQGSYRAFF
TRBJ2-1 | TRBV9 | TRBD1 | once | TGTGCCAGCAGCGTAGAGGGACAGGGTTCCAATGAGCAGTTCTTC | CASSVEGQGSNEQFF
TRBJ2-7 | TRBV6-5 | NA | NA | TGTGCCAGCAGTTGGTTGACAGGGAGGAGCTACGAGCAGTACTTC | CASSWLTGRSYEQYF
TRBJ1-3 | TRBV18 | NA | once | TGTGCCAGCTCACCATTAGGACAGACGAGTTCTGGAAACACCATATATTTT | CASSPLGQTSSGNTIYF
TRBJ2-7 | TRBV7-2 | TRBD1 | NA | TGTGCCAGCAGCATCACAGGGGCATCCTACGAGCAGTACTTC | CASSITGASYEQYF
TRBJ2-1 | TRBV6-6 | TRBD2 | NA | TGTGCCACCCAAGGACTTAGCGGGAGGATAAATGAGCAGTTCTTC | CATQGLSGRINEQFF
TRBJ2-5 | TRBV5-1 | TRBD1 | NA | TGCGCCAGCAGCTTAGGAGGACAGGTAGTGGGAGAGACCCAGTACTTC | CASSLGGQVVGETQYF
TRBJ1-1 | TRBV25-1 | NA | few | TGTGCCAGCAGCGAGGGACAAATCAACACTGAAGCTTTCTTT | CASSEGQINTEAFF
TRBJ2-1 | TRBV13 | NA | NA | TGTGCCAGCAGCTTAGACTATTATGAGCAGTTCTTC | CASSLDYYEQFF
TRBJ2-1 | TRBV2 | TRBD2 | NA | TGTGCCAGCAGTATTGTGGGACTAGCCATATACAATGAGCAGTTCTTC | CASSIVGLAIYNEQFF
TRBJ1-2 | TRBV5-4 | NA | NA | TGTGCCAGCAGCTTGGCCAGGGTCTATGGCTACACCTTC | CASSLARVYGYTF
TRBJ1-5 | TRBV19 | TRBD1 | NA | TGTGCCAGTAGTACGGGACAGCTCAATCAGCCCCAGCATTTT | CASSTGQLNQPQHF
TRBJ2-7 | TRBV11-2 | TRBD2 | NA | TGTGCCAGCAGCCCTATAGCGGGAGGGACCTCCTACGAGCAGTACTTC | CASSPIAGGTSYEQYF
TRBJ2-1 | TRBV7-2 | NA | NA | TGTGCCAGCAGCCCCGGGTCCCGATACAATGAGCAGTTCTTC | CASSPGSRYNEQFF
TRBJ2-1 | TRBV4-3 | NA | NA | TGCGCCAGCAGCCAAGATCACGGGAAATACTACAATGAGCAGTTCTTC | CASSQDHGKYYNEQFF
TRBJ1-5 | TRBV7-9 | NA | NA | TGTGCCAGCAGCTCAACAGAGACAGATAGCAATCAGCCCCAGCATTTT | CASSSTETDSNQPQHF
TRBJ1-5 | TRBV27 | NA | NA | TGTGCCAGCAGCCTAACGGGGTACCTCGGACCCCAGCATTTT | CASSLTGYLGPQHF